This TCR beta chain was obtained from a study of T-cell reconstitution after alpha-beta-depleted transplantation in children (dated by TCRdb to about 2016). With respect to the entire study: The study quantitatively tracked T-cell immune reconstitution after TCRalphabeta/CD19-depleted allogeneic hematopoietic cell transplantation in children using TCR repertoire profiling.

V was cut back by 4 bases and J by 2 bases, leaving a gap of 7 bases between them. The CDR3 holds 13 amino acids from the cysteine to the phenylalanine. The only DNA kept is the CDR3, 39 bases in frame from the first base. Via the germline V gene, CDR1 is SGHAT and CDR2 FQNNGV. Receptors were amplified or captured by PCR. For sequencing, an Illumina HiSeq 2500 was employed. To normalize quantification of the TCRbeta repertoire, the TCR libraries were built with molecular barcoding that relied on unique molecular identifiers. Using fastp at Q25 and MiXCR, TCRdb reprocessed the public reads and kept productive beta chains. Each CDR3 protein gets just one entry, which takes the most common genes and DNA from the rows behind it. For this sample the table gives about 270,000 distinct CDR3 sequences, of which roughly 9.5% were detected only once. Together, the top ten hold 10% of the sample. This clonotype has only a few counts. Its antigen is not yet known. Base quality data are lacking; no much larger clone is found one base away.

The sequencing here drew on PBMCs from the stem cell graft donor, taken from the stem cell graft. The sequence joins TRBV11-2 to TRBJ2-3; the D gene assignment is ambiguous. The clonotype was recovered from a human donor who donated a stem cell graft to a child with SCID. The CDR3 reads as follows: CASSWATTDTQYF. The DNA is as follows: TGTGCCAGCAGCTGGGCTACCACAGATACGCAGTATTTT. Joined to the reference TRBV11-2 and TRBJ2-3 proteins, this CDR3 gives the full variable domain: EAGVAQSPRYKIIEKRQSVAFWCNPISGHATLYWYQQILGQGPKLLIQFQNNGVVDDSQLPKDRFSAERLKGVDSTLKIQPAKLEDSAVYLCASSWATTDTQYFGPGTRLTVL.